This T cell receptor (beta chain) was captured by sequencing in a study of blood T cell repertoires in COVID-19. The wider study: The United States, Italy and Spain were the sources of the acute and convalescent COVID-19 samples.

The authors' processing: From reference gene primer amplification, estimates of nucleated cell counts were derived. Sequencing used immunoSEQ multiplex PCR; TCRdb keeps in-frame clones, though not all of them. D and trimming were read from the DNA, whereas the V and J calls and clone size are those reported in that table. The top ten hold 2.5% to 3.5% of the sample, which has about 160,000 clones, under 85% seen once. The germline V gene has CDR1 SGHNT and CDR2 YYREEE (reference sequence). V gave up 3 bases and J gave up 4 bases; unmatched junction bases: 5. The CDR3 has 14 residues. J is TRBJ1-2 and V is TRBV5-4, with 8 bases identical to TRBD1. Source material: peripheral blood. The origin of this receptor is an older man with acute or convalescent COVID-19. The CDR3 spells CASSWGQAAYGYTF. DNA of the CDR3: TGTGCCAGCAGCTGGGGACAGGCCGCCTATGGCTACACCTTC.